This T cell receptor beta chain was sequenced during a study of cytomegalovirus exposure and HLA in healthy donors. The CDR3 length is 15 residues. Trimming shortened V by 8 bases and J by 2 bases, and 18 bases separated the two germline ends. In germline, CDR1 is SGHDN, CDR2 FVKESK. Study-level points and caveats: In a later analysis, at a false discovery rate of 0.05, over 15,000 TCR beta sequences matched HLA alleles.

Amplification used 60 Vbeta primers and 13 Jbeta primers. Using immunoSEQ multiplex PCR, the repertoire was profiled, and TCRdb retains in-frame clones only, with some absent. The profile shows some 99,000 clones, roughly 69% of them singletons. Regarding this clone: Antigen specificity is unknown.

This clonotype was sampled from a woman aged 70-85 years in good health and CMV-seropositive. The sequenced sample was PBMCs. The chain carries TRBV14 and TRBJ1-1; D possibly corresponds to TRBD1 (6 bases). In DNA form, the CDR3 reads TGTGCCAGCGGACTCCCGGGACACAGAAACACTGAAGCTTTCTTT. Protein product: CASGLPGHRNTEAFF.